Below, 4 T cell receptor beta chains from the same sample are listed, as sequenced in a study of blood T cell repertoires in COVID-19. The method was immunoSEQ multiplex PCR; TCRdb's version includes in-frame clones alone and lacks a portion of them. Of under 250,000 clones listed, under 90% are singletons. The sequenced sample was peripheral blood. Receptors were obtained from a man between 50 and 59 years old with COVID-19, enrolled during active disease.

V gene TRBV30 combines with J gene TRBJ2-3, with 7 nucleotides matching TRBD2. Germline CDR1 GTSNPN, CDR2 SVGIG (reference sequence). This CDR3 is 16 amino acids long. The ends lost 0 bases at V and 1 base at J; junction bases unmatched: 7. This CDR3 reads CAWSVFGGGGTDTQYF. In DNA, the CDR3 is TGTGCCTGGAGTGTGTTCGGCGGGGGAGGCACAGATACGCAGTATTTT.

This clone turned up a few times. CDR3 DNA sequence: TGTGCCAGCAGCATCCGGGACAGGGATTCTGGAAACACCATATATTTT. Its translation: CASSIRDRDSGNTIYF. The V call is TRBV5-6, the J call TRBJ1-3, with 9 bases matching TRBD1. Looked up from germline, CDR1 is SGHDT and CDR2 is YYEEEE. The CDR3 sequence is 16 residues long. Trimming at V came to 4 bases and at J to 1 base, leaving 6 bases not matched to a gene. Full variable domain (remainder filled in from reference TRBV5-6 and TRBJ1-3): DAGVTQSPTHLIKTRGQQVTLRCSPKSGHDTVSWYQQALGQGPQFIFQYYEEEERQRGNFPDRFSGHQFPNYSSELNVNALLLGDSALYLCASSIRDRDSGNTIYFGEGSWLTVV.

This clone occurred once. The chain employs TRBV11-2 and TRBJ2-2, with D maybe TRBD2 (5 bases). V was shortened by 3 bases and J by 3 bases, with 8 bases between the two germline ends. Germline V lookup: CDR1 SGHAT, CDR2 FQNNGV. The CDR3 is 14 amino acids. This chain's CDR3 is CASSLRADTGELFF. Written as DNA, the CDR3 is TGTGCCAGCAGCTTGAGGGCGGACACCGGGGAGCTGTTTTTT.

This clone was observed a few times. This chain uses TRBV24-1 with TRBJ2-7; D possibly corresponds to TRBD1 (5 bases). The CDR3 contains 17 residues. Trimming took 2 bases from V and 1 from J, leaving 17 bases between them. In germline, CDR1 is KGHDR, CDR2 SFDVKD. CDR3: CATSDSNPRTLSYEQYF. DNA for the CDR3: TGTGCCACCAGTGATTCGAACCCCAGGACACTGTCCTACGAGCAGTACTTC.